This entry lists 18 T cell receptor beta chains sequenced from one sample in a study of blood T cell repertoires in COVID-19. Generated by immunoSEQ multiplex PCR, the TCRdb table keeps only in-frame clones and is missing some. This sample has 230,000 or so clones, with 65% to 90% found just once. Sequenced material: peripheral blood. The receptors here all came from a human donor in a cohort sampled during active COVID-19.

This rearrangement joins TRBV27 to TRBJ2-5, with 12 bases identical to TRBD1. Germline V gene data show CDR1 as MNHEY and CDR2 as SMNVEV (reference sequence). This CDR3 has 14 residues. J lost 4 bases, V lost 8 bases, and 5 bases had no gene match. The CDR3 DNA follows: TGTGCCAGCGGGGACAGGGGGCCGGGAGAGACCCAGTACTTC. This codes for CASGDRGPGETQYF.

This chain joins TRBV28 and TRBJ2-7, with 8 bases lining up with TRBD2. CDR3 size: 13 residues. Looked up from germline, CDR1 is MDHEN and CDR2 is SYDVKM. Unmatched junction bases numbered 2, after V lost 2 bases and J lost 5 bases. CDR3 protein: CASSLNGRDEQYF. CDR3 sequence (DNA): TGTGCCAGCAGTTTAAACGGGAGGGACGAGCAGTACTTC.

V is TRBV27 and J is TRBJ2-7, with 9 bases fitting TRBD2. Trimming at V came to 6 bases and at J to 6 bases, leaving 12 bases not matched to a gene. CDR1 is MNHEY and CDR2 is SMNVEV in the germline V gene (reference sequence). This CDR3 contains 15 residues. This chain's CDR3 is CASSYRGRREGEQYF. In DNA, the CDR3 is TGTGCCAGCAGCTACAGGGGAAGGCGGGAGGGCGAGCAGTACTTC.

This chain links TRBV7-2 with TRBJ2-5, with 9 bases aligning to TRBD2. V trimming: 1 base; J trimming: 5 bases; junction bases outside the gene matches: 5. The CDR3 covers 15 residues. The V gene's germline CDR1 is SGHTA and CDR2 FQGNSA. The CDR3 DNA follows: TGTGCCAGCAGCTTAGTTAGCGGGAGCGGGGAGACCCAGTACTTC. This encodes CASSLVSGSGETQYF.

The V and J genes are TRBV7-3 and TRBJ2-1, with TRBD2 matching over 10 bases. The V gene end was trimmed by 5 bases and the J gene end by 5 bases; junction bases not matched to a gene: 6. The CDR3 loop spans 15 amino acids. From germline, CDR1 is SGHTA and CDR2 FQGTGA. The CDR3 coding sequence is TGTGCCAGCAGCCCCCCGGGACTAGCGAACAATGAGCAGTTCTTC. Its translation: CASSPPGLANNEQFF.

The chain recombines TRBV10-1 with TRBJ1-2; D is possibly TRBD1 (6 bases). The CDR3 extends over 18 amino acids. From germline, CDR1 is WNHNN and CDR2 SYGVQD (reference sequence). Trimming cost V 2 bases and J 0 bases, with 19 bases left between them. The CDR3 sequence is CASSETPTGRKTNYGYTF. DNA for the CDR3: TGCGCCAGCAGTGAGACACCGACAGGTCGGAAAACTAACTATGGCTACACCTTC.

This clone was seen a single time. The chain joins TRBV2 to TRBJ2-3; 12 bases map to TRBD2. J was trimmed by 5 bases and V by 1 base; bases with no gene match: 16. The CDR3 is 20 residues long. The germline V gene has CDR1 SNHLY and CDR2 FYNNEI. The CDR3 coding sequence is TGTGCCAGCAGTGAAGTCTTCCCTCCTTCGACTAGCGGGAGAGGAGATACGCAGTATTTT. This codes for CASSEVFPPSTSGRGDTQYF.

The chain recombines TRBV19 with TRBJ2-3; tentative D call: TRBD2 (7 bases). Germline CDR1 LNHDA, CDR2 SQIVND (reference sequence). The CDR3 runs to 17 residues. Trimming stripped 3 bases from V and 2 bases from J, with 18 bases between. The CDR3 region is CASSITPGGALTDTQYF. The CDR3 DNA follows: TGTGCCAGTAGTATCACTCCGGGGGGCGCCCTCACAGATACGCAGTATTTT.

The rearrangement joins TRBV18 to TRBJ1-6; 7 nucleotides agree with TRBD1. The ends lost 3 bases at V and 10 bases at J; junction bases unmatched: 6. The CDR3 is 14 amino acids. Germline CDR1 reads KGHSH; CDR2 reads LQKENI. In DNA form, the CDR3 reads TGTGCCAGCTCACCTACAGGGGAACGATCACCCCTCCACTTT. Amino acids: CASSPTGERSPLHF.

This chain links TRBV7-2 with TRBJ2-7; a possible D gene is TRBD1 (6 bases). Germline lookup yields CDR1 SGHTA and CDR2 FQGNSA. This CDR3 comprises 12 residues. Trimming took 3 bases from V and 7 from J, leaving 10 bases between them. This CDR3 reads CASSLTGSEQYF. Here the CDR3 DNA reads TGTGCCAGCAGCTTGACAGGCTCTGAGCAGTACTTC.

This chain uses TRBV4-1 with TRBJ2-7; D is perhaps TRBD2 (7 bases). Germline lookup yields CDR1 MGHRA and CDR2 YSYEKL. The V end lost 4 bases, the J end lost 3 bases, and 13 bases lay between the germline ends. This CDR3 region has 14 residues. As DNA, the CDR3 is TGCGCCAGCAGCCCTCGAGGGGGGGGCTACGAGCAGTACTTC. It encodes CASSPRGGGYEQYF.

This clone came up once. The chain combines TRBV30 with TRBJ1-2; TRBD1 agrees at 8 bases. CDR1 GTSNPN and CDR2 SVGIG come from the germline V gene (reference sequence). The CDR3 extends over 15 amino acids. V trimming: 1 base; J trimming: 2 bases; junction bases outside the gene matches: 6. The CDR3 is CAWSGQGLQNYGYTF. The CDR3 DNA reads as TGTGCCTGGAGTGGACAGGGGCTTCAAAACTATGGCTACACCTTC.

The chain recombines TRBV7-2 with TRBJ2-7; perhaps TRBD1 as D (6 bases). The CDR3 runs 16 residues. Looked up from germline, CDR1 is SGHTA and CDR2 is FQGNSA. V was trimmed by 5 bases and J by 2 bases, leaving 19 bases between them. The CDR3 region has the DNA TGTGCCAGCAGCCCCCCCCGTTGGCAGGGGCCCTACGAGCAGTACTTC. Translated: CASSPPRWQGPYEQYF.

The CDR3 sequence is CSVADRNQPQHF. The CDR3 DNA sequence: TGCAGCGTCGCGGACAGAAATCAGCCCCAGCATTTT. This chain joins TRBV29-1 and TRBJ1-5, with a weak D call TRBD1 (6 bases). The CDR3 contains 12 residues. Germline V gene lookup returns CDR1 SQVTM and CDR2 ANQGSEA. V shed 6 bases and J shed 4 bases, with 10 bases lying between them.

Here the CDR3 reads CASSPSGTEYGYTF. The CDR3 DNA reads as TGTGCCAGCAGTCCGTCCGGGACTGAGTATGGCTACACCTTC. The V call is TRBV28, the J call TRBJ1-2, with D tentatively TRBD1 (5 bases). Trimming shortened V by 5 bases and J by 5 bases, and 15 bases separated the two germline ends. The germline V gene encodes CDR1 MDHEN and CDR2 SYDVKM. The CDR3 is 14 residues long.

In its sample, this clone was seen a few times. Other DNA sequences within the sample encode an identical CDR3. The chain uses TRBV9 and TRBJ2-7; 7 bases are shared with TRBD2. CDR1 and CDR2 from the germline V gene are SGDLS and YYNGEE. The CDR3 has 14 amino acids. J was trimmed by 3 bases and V by 3 bases; bases with no gene match: 6. CDR3 region: CASSADGGFYEQYF. CDR3 nucleotides: TGTGCCAGCAGCGCCGACGGGGGGTTCTACGAGCAGTACTTC.

The chain recombines TRBV7-2 with TRBJ2-7; the match to TRBD2 covers 11 bases. J lost 1 base, V lost 6 bases, and 5 bases had no gene match. Looked up from germline, CDR1 is SGHTA and CDR2 is FQGNSA. The CDR3 totals 15 residues. CDR3 region: CASSFSGRVSYEQYF. The DNA for the CDR3 is TGTGCCAGCAGTTTTAGCGGGAGGGTGTCCTACGAGCAGTACTTC.

The chain carries TRBV4-3 and TRBJ2-5, with 8 bases matching TRBD2. The CDR3 covers 15 residues. Germline CDR1 is LGHNA and CDR2 is YSLEER. V trimming: 4 bases; J trimming: 3 bases; junction bases outside the gene matches: 7. CDR3 coding DNA: TGCGCCAGCAGCCGAACTAGCGGTGGAAAAGAGACCCAGTACTTC. Its protein product is CASSRTSGGKETQYF.